The sequence of this TCR beta chain was determined in a study of cytomegalovirus exposure and HLA in healthy donors. Germline V gene data show CDR1 as SGHAT and CDR2 as FQNNGV. The junction had 5 bases not matched to a gene; V was cut back by 5 bases and J by 1 base. This CDR3 comprises 16 residues. The sample holds a few counts of this clone. Antigen: not known. In the PCR, 60 Vbeta and 13 Jbeta primers were used. In the authors' methods: There were some 87 million unique TCR beta chains by a later count, and 10 million to 12 million of them were shared. The repertoire was sequenced with immunoSEQ multiplex PCR; TCRdb's copy has only in-frame clones and lacks some. Clone size and V and J calls were adopted from that table, with D and trimming inferred from the DNA. The data hold 75,000 to 80,000 clones, with under 80% observed a single time. General study findings and limits: Among the CMV-associated chains, three were confirmed in vitro as specific for CMV antigens. Later on, an analysis found that several of the most significant clusters appeared to be linked to common viral pathogens, which included parvovirus B19.

The receptor's source is a man in his fifties or sixties in good health and CMV-seropositive. The specimen was PBMCs. The chain joins TRBV11-2 to TRBJ2-2, with 9 bases aligning to TRBD1. CDR3 nucleotide sequence: TGTGCCAGCAGCCACAAGGACAGGGGGAACACCGGGGAGCTGTTTTTT. Its translation: CASSHKDRGNTGELFF. The full variable domain, in which reference TRBV11-2 and TRBJ2-2 provide the parts outside the CDR3, is EAGVAQSPRYKIIEKRQSVAFWCNPISGHATLYWYQQILGQGPKLLIQFQNNGVVDDSQLPKDRFSAERLKGVDSTLKIQPAKLEDSAVYLCASSHKDRGNTGELFFGEGSRLTVL.